Sequencing of this T cell receptor (beta chain) was carried out in a study of tumor-infiltrating lymphocytes in localized non-small cell lung cancer. Whole-study results and caveats: TCR sequencing covered a subset of patients with enough tissue.

V lost 0 bases, J lost 7 bases, and 9 bases stayed unmatched. The CDR3 length is 15 residues. Germline assignment: CDR1 SGDLS and CDR2 YYNGEE. Profiling relied on immunoSEQ multiplex PCR, and the TCRdb table lists in-frame clones only, not all of them. The repertoire holds just over 7,000 clones, with about 70% as singletons. For this clone: Its antigen is still unknown.

The specimen sequenced was uninvolved lung tissue not adjacent to the tumor. The chain recombines TRBV9 with TRBJ1-1, with 7 bases lining up with TRBD1. The receptor was derived from a human donor with non-small cell lung cancer. The CDR3 DNA reads as TGTGCCAGCAGCGTAGTGGGAACTACAGGGGATGAAGCTTTCTTT. Encoded protein: CASSVVGTTGDEAFF.